Sequencing of this T cell receptor (beta chain) was carried out in a study of post-analysis software for immune sequencing data (dated by TCRdb to 2015 to 2017). Regarding the complete study: Disease courses on record covered relapsing-remitting, secondary progressive and progressive-relapsing multiple sclerosis, though some patients had no subtype annotation. The patient repertoires were compared against about a dozen previously published healthy control repertoires obtained from donors aged 6 to 25 years. A subset of samples was prepared in parallel using single-end sample barcoding, then pooled and co-amplified after Illumina adapter ligation. General study outcomes and caveats: Strong co-clustering of samples prepared in the same batch was shown by direct clustering with F measure, prompting a batch-effect correction. A handful of TRBV segments, including TRBV5-6, TRBV5-1 and TRBV20-1, were significantly more frequent in patients than controls. Normalized Chao1 diversity was significantly lower in multiple sclerosis patients than controls, suggesting substantial peripheral T-cell clonal expansion. The control group was slightly older than the multiple sclerosis patient group.

Preparation of the library involved PCR. Sequencer: Illumina HiSeq 2500. Unique molecular identifiers were incorporated into TCR beta cDNA libraries to reduce PCR and sequencing biases. About 0.5 million cDNA molecules were obtained for every 1 to 10 million input T cells, so each molecule roughly corresponded to one T cell. Patient libraries were prepared and sequenced with the same protocol used for the earlier healthy control dataset. Within a given batch, samples were prepared together, multiplexed and sequenced on the same HiSeq lane. Per the source publication's procedure: Raw barcoded reads were processed with MIGEC, discarding single-read molecular identifier groups before consensus assembly and CDR3 extraction. Clonotype tables were post-analysed with VDJtools, and diversity was normalized by down-sampling all datasets to the smallest sample size. Repertoire overlap clustering matched CDR3 amino acid but not nucleotide sequences to correct batch-related cross-sample contamination. TCRdb took the public reads, trimmed them with fastp at Q25, ran MiXCR for clone calling and kept in-frame beta chains. Entries that share a CDR3 protein sequence are merged under the most common genes and DNA. TCRdb's processing, not the authors' own work, is the source of the V and J calls. A total of 750,000 to 900,000 distinct CDR3 sequences appear in this sample, 40% to 55% of them only once. The ten biggest clones cover roughly 4.5% of the sample.

The junction shows trimming of 6 bases on V and 1 base on J, plus 9 bases between the germline ends. Via the germline V gene, CDR1 is SGDLS and CDR2 YYNGEE. Measured from the cysteine to the phenylalanine, the CDR3 is 13 residues long. This entry keeps only the CDR3 DNA: 39 bases, framed from base 1. To demonstrate the VDJtools post-analysis software, TCR beta repertoires were profiled from the peripheral blood of about a dozen young patients with multiple sclerosis. The patients with multiple sclerosis were children and adolescents between roughly 6 and 16 years of age. For this clonotype: Its antigen remains unidentified. No base quality values were provided; no much bigger clone lies one nucleotide off.

The source material was blood. The TCR sequence derives from a girl aged 10-17 years with multiple sclerosis. This receptor chain uses TRBV9 and TRBJ2-3; the D gene lacks a confident call. The sequenced DNA is TGTGCCAGCACCAACGGAGGCACAGATACGCAGTATTTT. This yields the protein CASTNGGTDTQYF.